This T cell receptor (beta chain) was sequenced during a study of a mutant IDH1 vaccine in newly diagnosed glioma (dated by TCRdb to the early 2020s). At the level of the whole study: Of the 25 to 40 patients who were treated, around 60% were male and about 40% were female, and the mean age was around 41 years. Peripheral blood was drawn at six visits: V03 (baseline), V05, V07, V10, V12 and V13. Longitudinal TCRB deep sequencing was done for 25 to 30 treated patients, wherever samples were available for exploratory analyses. Prior to enrollment, patients had been given standard therapy consisting of radiotherapy alone, temozolomide alone, or radiochemotherapy with temozolomide, with the combination given to most patients. Here is what the overall study found, with its caveats: The authors noted that analyses of patient blood samples could not be reproduced because of sample limitations. Changes in the top peripheral T cell clonotypes picked up by TCRB sequencing did not appear to be linked to pseudoprogression. Availability determined which PBMC samples were chosen for TCRB deep sequencing. Immune responses induced by the vaccine were seen in more than 85% of patients across multiple MHC alleles.

This specimen's time point label, per the study, means: baseline, week 1 (first vaccination visit). The sample's treatment or condition, from its label and the paper: pre-vaccination baseline after standard-of-care therapy. Newly diagnosed WHO grade 3 or 4 IDH1-mutant astrocytomas showing loss of nuclear ATRX were present in the donors. The samples were drawn from NOA16, a multicentre, single-arm, open-label phase I trial in Germany that tested a mutant IDH1 peptide vaccine in humans for the first time. For immunogenicity testing, the blood drawn at visit V03 was used as the baseline sample. Genomic DNA for TCRB sequencing was extracted from EDTA blood using the DNeasy Blood and Tissue Kit. V trim: 4 bases; J trim: 1 base; unmatched bases: 11. The CDR3 runs 19 amino acids, cysteine and phenylalanine included. Only CDR3 DNA remains: 57 bases, in frame from the first base. Based on the germline V gene, the CDR1 and CDR2 sequences are SGHDN and FVKESK.

About this clone itself: Its antigen remains unidentified. Per-base quality was not reported, and no clone a single base away is much larger than it.

Library preparation was by the immunoSEQ multiplex PCR assay. Following the manufacturer's protocol, the hsTCRB Kit was used to amplify rearranged TCR beta chain sequences. Sequencing of TCRB libraries was carried out on an Illumina MiSeq. Processing in the source paper ran as follows. The kit vendor's proprietary platform handled demultiplexing, trimming and gene mapping. This is the immuneACCESS table as TCRdb keeps it, with only in-frame sequences that have V and J called. A part of the clones is gone; compared with another copy, unresolved V genes explain less than half, and the rest is unexplained. That table furnishes V, J and clone size, whereas the DNA furnished D and trimming. The sample data list tens of thousands of clones, and about three quarters of these were observed just once. About 9.4% of the sample lies in the top ten.

This TCR came from a man in his forties or fifties with glioma. Some clones in this sample may be carry-over from other donors' samples. This chain joins TRBV14 to TRBJ2-2, with TRBD2 identical over 11 junction bases. The sample here was peripheral blood mononuclear cells (PBMCs), taken from a glioma patient treated with radiotherapy, temozolomide or both. In nucleotides, the sequence is TGTGCCAGCAGCCCCGGGACTAGCGGAGATATAAAGAACACCGGGGAGCTGTTTTTT. Its product reads: CASSPGTSGDIKNTGELFF.